The rows below give T cell receptor beta chains drawn from one sample of a study of blood T cells in healthy people across ages. TCRdb independently ran MiXCR on the 5' RACE reads; one entry per CDR3 protein. The sample contains approximately 1.5 million distinct CDR3 sequences, 30% to 35% of which appear only once. Sequenced input: blood. The receptors here all came from a woman aged 25 to 39 in good health. Both conserved end residues are part of each CDR3. D genes are given only for firm matches. Clone size, where shown, is once, few, many, or a class for clones that have expanded.

v_call,d_call,j_call,clone_size,cdr3_aa,cdr3_nt
TRBV12-3/TRBV12-4,NA,TRBJ2-5,NA,CASSLWVREETQYF,TGTGCCAGCAGTTTGTGGGTCCGGGAAGAGACCCAGTACTTC
TRBV20-1,TRBD1,TRBJ2-7,few,CSARDTGQGSYEQYF,TGCAGTGCTAGAGACACGGGACAGGGTTCCTACGAGCAGTACTTC
TRBV6-1,TRBD1,TRBJ2-7,NA,CASVLGTGAYEQYF,TGTGCCAGCGTGCTCGGGACAGGGGCCTACGAGCAGTACTTC
TRBV6-4,TRBD2,TRBJ2-1,NA,CVSSPMGTSGRARDNEQFF,TGTGTCAGCAGCCCAATGGGGACTAGCGGGAGGGCCCGGGACAATGAGCAGTTCTTC
TRBV27,NA,TRBJ1-1,NA,CASSLSARLNTEAFF,TGTGCCAGCAGTTTATCGGCACGATTGAACACTGAAGCTTTCTTT
TRBV7-2,TRBD1,TRBJ2-1,few,CASSPRQGELYNEQFF,TGTGCCAGCAGCCCTCGACAGGGGGAACTATACAATGAGCAGTTCTTC
TRBV6-5,TRBD2,TRBJ2-1,few,CASSYLPSSGSVYNEQFF,TGTGCCAGCAGTTACTTACCCTCTAGCGGGTCAGTATACAATGAGCAGTTCTTC
TRBV4-1,NA,TRBJ1-4,NA,CASSQGLGEKLFF,TGCGCCAGCAGCCAGGGGCTGGGAGAAAAACTGTTTTTT
TRBV10-3,NA,TRBJ2-5,few,CAISEGGGGGETQYF,TGTGCCATCAGTGAAGGAGGAGGGGGCGGAGAGACCCAGTACTTC
TRBV12-3/TRBV12-4,NA,TRBJ2-3,once,CATCPGGNTDTQYF,TGTGCCACCTGTCCCGGGGGCAACACAGATACGCAGTATTTT
TRBV12-3/TRBV12-4,NA,TRBJ1-2,few,CASSQHRDSNYGYTF,TGTGCCAGCAGTCAACACAGGGATTCCAACTATGGCTACACCTTC
TRBV28,NA,TRBJ1-1,few,CASIARRVNTEAFF,TGTGCCAGCATCGCCCGCAGGGTGAACACTGAAGCTTTCTTT
TRBV5-5,NA,TRBJ2-1,NA,CASSPYREQNEQFF,TGTGCCAGCAGCCCTTACAGGGAACAAAATGAGCAGTTCTTC
TRBV5-1,TRBD1,TRBJ2-7,NA,CASSLAGTAKQYF,TGCGCCAGCAGCTTGGCCGGGACAGCCAAGCAGTACTTC
TRBV9,TRBD2,TRBJ2-1,few,CASSVAGTSSYNEQFF,TGTGCCAGCAGCGTAGCCGGGACTAGCTCCTACAATGAGCAGTTCTTC
TRBV5-1,NA,TRBJ2-1,many,CASSLGGLSSYNEQFF,TGTGCCAGCAGCTTGGGGGGTTTAAGCTCCTACAATGAGCAGTTCTTC
TRBV30,NA,TRBJ2-1,few,CAWSVRGYSYNEQFF,TGTGCCTGGAGTGTACGGGGATACTCCTACAATGAGCAGTTCTTC
TRBV15,NA,TRBJ1-2,once,CAASRDINYGYTF,TGTGCCGCCAGCAGAGATATCAACTATGGCTACACCTTC
TRBV6-1,NA,TRBJ1-5,once,CASMYSPNQPQHF,TGTGCCAGCATGTACTCCCCGAATCAGCCCCAGCATTTT
TRBV7-3,NA,TRBJ2-1,few,CASSVGGWRKQFF,TGTGCCAGCAGCGTCGGCGGGTGGCGGAAGCAGTTCTTC
TRBV12-3/TRBV12-4,TRBD2,TRBJ2-7,few,CASSLSGGASGGSEQYF,TGTGCCAGCAGTCTTTCCGGGGGGGCTAGCGGGGGTTCCGAGCAGTACTTC
TRBV4-1,TRBD1,TRBJ2-1,few,CASSHRDRAGEQFF,TGCGCCAGCAGCCACCGGGACAGGGCAGGTGAGCAGTTCTTC
TRBV12-3/TRBV12-4,NA,TRBJ1-1,NA,CASSLRVRSRTEAFF,TGTGCCAGCAGCCTTCGGGTCAGGAGTAGGACTGAAGCTTTCTTT
TRBV28,TRBD2,TRBJ2-7,NA,CASVGGLADYEQYF,TGTGCCAGCGTTGGAGGACTAGCGGACTACGAGCAGTACTTC